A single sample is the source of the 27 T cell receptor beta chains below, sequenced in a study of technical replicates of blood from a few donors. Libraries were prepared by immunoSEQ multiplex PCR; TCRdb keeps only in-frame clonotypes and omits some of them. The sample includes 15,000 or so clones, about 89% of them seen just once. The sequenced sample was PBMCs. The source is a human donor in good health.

CDR3 coding DNA: TGTGCCAGCAGTTTATCAGGGGTGGGACAGCCCCAGCATTTT. Amino acid sequence: CASSLSGVGQPQHF. V is TRBV27 and J is TRBJ1-5; D possibly corresponds to TRBD1 (5 bases). Deletions cut 0 bases from V and 7 bases from J, with 10 bases between. Germline-derived CDR1 and CDR2 are MNHEY and SMNVEV (reference sequence). The CDR3 length is 14 residues.

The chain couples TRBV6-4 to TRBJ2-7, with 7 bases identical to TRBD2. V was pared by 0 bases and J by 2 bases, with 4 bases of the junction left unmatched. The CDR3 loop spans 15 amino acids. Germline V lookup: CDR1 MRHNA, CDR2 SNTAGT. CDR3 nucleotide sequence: TGTGCCAGCAGTGACTCGGCTAGCGGCGCCTACGAGCAGTACTTC. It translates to CASSDSASGAYEQYF.

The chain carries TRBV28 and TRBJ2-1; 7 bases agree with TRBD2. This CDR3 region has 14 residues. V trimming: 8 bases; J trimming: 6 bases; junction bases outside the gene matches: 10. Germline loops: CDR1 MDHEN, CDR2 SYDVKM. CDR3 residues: CASAQAGVRNEQFF. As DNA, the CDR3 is TGTGCCAGCGCCCAGGCGGGGGTACGCAATGAGCAGTTCTTC.

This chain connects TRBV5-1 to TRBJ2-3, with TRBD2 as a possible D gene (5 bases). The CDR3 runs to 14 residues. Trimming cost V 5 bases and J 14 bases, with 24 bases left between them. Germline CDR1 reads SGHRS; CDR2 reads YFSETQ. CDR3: CASRSTTISGSLYF. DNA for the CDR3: TGCGCCAGCAGATCGACCACCATTAGTGGGAGTTTGTATTTT.

CDR3 bases: TGTGCCAGCAGCCAAGATTCTAGTACGCAGTATTTT. Residues: CASSQDSSTQYF. The chain recombines TRBV4-2 with TRBJ2-3; D is uncertain. The CDR3 is 12 amino acids. Trimming removed 0 bases from V and 8 bases from J, with 6 bases in between. Germline V gives CDR1 LGHNA, CDR2 YNFKEQ.

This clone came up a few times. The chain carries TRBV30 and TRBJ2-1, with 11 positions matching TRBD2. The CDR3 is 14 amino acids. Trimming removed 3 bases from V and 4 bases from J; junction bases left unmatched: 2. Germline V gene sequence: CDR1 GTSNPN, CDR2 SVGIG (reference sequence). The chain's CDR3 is CAWRTSGNYNEQFF. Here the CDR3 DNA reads TGTGCCTGGAGGACTAGCGGGAATTACAATGAGCAGTTCTTC.

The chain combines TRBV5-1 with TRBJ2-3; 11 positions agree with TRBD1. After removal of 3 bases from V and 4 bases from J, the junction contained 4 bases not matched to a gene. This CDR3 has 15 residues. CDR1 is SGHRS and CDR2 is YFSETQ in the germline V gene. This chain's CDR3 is CASSSRTGGADTQYF. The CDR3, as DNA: TGCGCCAGCAGCTCACGGACAGGGGGCGCAGATACGCAGTATTTT.

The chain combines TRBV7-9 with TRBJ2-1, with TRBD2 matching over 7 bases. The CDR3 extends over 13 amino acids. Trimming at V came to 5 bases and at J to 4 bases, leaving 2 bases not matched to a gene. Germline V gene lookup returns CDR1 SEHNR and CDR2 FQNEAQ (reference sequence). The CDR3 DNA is TGTGCCAGCAGCCCACTAGCGTACAATGAGCAGTTCTTC. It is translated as CASSPLAYNEQFF.

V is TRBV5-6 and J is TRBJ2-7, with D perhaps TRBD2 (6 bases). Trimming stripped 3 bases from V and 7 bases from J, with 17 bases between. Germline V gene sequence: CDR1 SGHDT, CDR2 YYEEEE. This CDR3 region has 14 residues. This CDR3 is CASSWGEDRGEQYF. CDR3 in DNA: TGTGCCAGCAGCTGGGGGGAGGATCGGGGGGAGCAGTACTTC. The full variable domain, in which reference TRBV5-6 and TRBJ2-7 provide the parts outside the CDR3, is DAGVTQSPTHLIKTRGQQVTLRCSPKSGHDTVSWYQQALGQGPQFIFQYYEEEERQRGNFPDRFSGHQFPNYSSELNVNALLLGDSALYLCASSWGEDRGEQYFGPGTRLTVT.

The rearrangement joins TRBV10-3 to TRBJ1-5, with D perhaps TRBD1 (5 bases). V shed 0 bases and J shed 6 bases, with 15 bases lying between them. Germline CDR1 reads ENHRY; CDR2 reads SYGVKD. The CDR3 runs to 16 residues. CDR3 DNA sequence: TGTGCCATCAGTGAGTCGTGGGGGGGAACGGGTCAGCCCCAGCATTTT. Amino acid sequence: CAISESWGGTGQPQHF.

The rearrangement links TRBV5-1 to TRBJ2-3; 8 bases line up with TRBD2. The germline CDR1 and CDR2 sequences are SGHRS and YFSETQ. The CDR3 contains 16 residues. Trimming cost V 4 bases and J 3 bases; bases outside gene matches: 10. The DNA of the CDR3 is TGCGCCAGCAGCGCGGGGGGACCAGGGGTGACAGATACGCAGTATTTT. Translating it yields CASSAGGPGVTDTQYF.

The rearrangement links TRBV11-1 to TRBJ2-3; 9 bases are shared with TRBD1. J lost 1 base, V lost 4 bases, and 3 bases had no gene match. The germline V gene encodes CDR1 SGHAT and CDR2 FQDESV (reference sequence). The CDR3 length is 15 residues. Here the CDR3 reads CASSYRGLGTDTQYF. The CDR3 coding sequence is TGTGCCAGCAGCTACAGGGGGCTGGGCACAGATACGCAGTATTTT.

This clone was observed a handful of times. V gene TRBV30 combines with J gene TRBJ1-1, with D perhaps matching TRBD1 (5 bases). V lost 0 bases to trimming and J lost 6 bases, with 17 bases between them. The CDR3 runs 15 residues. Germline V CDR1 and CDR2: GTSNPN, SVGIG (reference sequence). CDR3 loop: CAWSVYRGGNAEAFF. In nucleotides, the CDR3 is TGTGCCTGGAGTGTATATCGGGGGGGAAACGCTGAAGCTTTCTTT.

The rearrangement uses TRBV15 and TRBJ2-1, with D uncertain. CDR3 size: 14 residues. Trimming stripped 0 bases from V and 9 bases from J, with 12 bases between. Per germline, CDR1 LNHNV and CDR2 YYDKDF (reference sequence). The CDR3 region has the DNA TGTGCCACCAGCAGAGATTTGGGTTCAGGTGAGCAGTTCTTC. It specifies CATSRDLGSGEQFF.

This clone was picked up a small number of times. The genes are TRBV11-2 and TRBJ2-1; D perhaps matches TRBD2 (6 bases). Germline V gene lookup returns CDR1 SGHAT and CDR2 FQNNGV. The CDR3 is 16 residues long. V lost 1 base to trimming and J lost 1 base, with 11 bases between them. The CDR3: CASSLGPAGSYNEQFF. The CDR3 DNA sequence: TGTGCCAGCAGCTTAGGGCCAGCGGGTTCCTACAATGAGCAGTTCTTC.

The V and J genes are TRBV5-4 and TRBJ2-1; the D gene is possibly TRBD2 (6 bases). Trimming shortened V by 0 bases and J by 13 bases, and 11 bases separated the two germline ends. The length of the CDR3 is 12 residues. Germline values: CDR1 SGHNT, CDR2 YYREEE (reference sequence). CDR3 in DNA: TGTGCCAGCAGCTTGGAGACTAGGAGCCAGTTCTTC. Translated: CASSLETRSQFF. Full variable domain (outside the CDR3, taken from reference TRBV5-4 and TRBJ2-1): ETGVTQSPTHLIKTRGQQVTLRCSSQSGHNTVSWYQQALGQGPQFIFQYYREEENGRGNFPPRFSGLQFPNYSSELNVNALELDDSALYLCASSLETRSQFFGPGTRLTVL.

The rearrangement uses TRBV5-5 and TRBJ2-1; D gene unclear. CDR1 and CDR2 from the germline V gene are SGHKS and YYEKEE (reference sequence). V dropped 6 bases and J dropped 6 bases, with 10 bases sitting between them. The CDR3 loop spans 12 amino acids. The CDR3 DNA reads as TGTGCCAGCATATCCCCCCGCAATGAGCAGTTCTTC. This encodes CASISPRNEQFF.

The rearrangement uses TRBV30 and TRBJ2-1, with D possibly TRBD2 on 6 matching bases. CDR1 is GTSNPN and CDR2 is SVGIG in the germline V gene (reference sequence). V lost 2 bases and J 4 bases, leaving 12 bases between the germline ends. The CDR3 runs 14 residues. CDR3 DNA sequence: TGTGCCTGGAGTAGGATAGCGGCTTACAATGAGCAGTTCTTC. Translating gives CAWSRIAAYNEQFF. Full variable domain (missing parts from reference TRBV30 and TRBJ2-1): SQTIHQWPATLVQPVGSPLSLECTVEGTSNPNLYWYRQAAGRGLQLLFYSVGIGQISSEVPQNLSASRPQDRQFILSSKKLLLSDSGFYLCAWSRIAAYNEQFFGPGTRLTVL.

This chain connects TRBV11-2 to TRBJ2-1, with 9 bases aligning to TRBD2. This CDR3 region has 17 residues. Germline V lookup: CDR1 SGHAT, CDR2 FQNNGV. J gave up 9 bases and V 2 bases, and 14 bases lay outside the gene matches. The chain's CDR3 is CASSLRASGILIREQFF. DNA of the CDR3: TGTGCCAGCAGCTTAAGGGCTAGCGGGATTCTTATACGTGAGCAGTTCTTC.

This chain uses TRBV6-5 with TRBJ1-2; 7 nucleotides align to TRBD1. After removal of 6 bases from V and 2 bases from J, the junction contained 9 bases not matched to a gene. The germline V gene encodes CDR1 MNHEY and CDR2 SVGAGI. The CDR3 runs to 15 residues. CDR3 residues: CASSPRAGGNYGYTF. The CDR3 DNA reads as TGTGCCAGCAGCCCACGGGCAGGGGGGAACTATGGCTACACCTTC.

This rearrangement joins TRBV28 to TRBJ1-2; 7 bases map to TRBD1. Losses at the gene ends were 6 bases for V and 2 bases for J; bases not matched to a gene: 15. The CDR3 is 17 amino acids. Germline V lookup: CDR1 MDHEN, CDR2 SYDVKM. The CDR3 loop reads CASRITRTGQLNYGYTF. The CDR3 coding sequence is TGTGCCAGCAGAATAACCCGGACAGGACAACTCAACTATGGCTACACCTTC.

The CDR3 DNA reads TGTGCCAGCAGCTTAGAAGCGGACACAGATACGCAGTATTTT. Amino acid sequence: CASSLEADTDTQYF. The genes are TRBV7-9 and TRBJ2-3; a possible D gene is TRBD2 (5 bases). Trimming shortened V by 1 base and J by 2 bases, and 7 bases separated the two germline ends. The CDR3 has 14 amino acids. Looked up from germline, CDR1 is SEHNR and CDR2 is FQNEAQ (reference sequence).

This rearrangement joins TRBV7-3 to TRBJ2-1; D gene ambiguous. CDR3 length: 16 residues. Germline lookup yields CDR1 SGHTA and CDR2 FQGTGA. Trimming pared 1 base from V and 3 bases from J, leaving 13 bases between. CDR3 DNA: TGTGCCAGCAGCTTAAACCCTGCGACGGGCTACAATGAGCAGTTCTTC. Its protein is CASSLNPATGYNEQFF.

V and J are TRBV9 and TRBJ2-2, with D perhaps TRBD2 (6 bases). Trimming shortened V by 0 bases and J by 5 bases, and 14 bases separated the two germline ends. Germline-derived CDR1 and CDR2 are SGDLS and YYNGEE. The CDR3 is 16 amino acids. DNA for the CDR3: TGTGCCAGCAGCGTAGGGAATAGCGGTTCTACCGGGGAGCTGTTTTTT. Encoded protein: CASSVGNSGSTGELFF.

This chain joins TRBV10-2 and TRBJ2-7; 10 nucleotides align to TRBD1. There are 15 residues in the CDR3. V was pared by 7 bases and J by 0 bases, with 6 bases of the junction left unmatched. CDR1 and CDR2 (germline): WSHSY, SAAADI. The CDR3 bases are TGCGCCAGCACTCGGACAGGGGGAAGCTCCTACGAGCAGTACTTC. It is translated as CASTRTGGSSYEQYF.

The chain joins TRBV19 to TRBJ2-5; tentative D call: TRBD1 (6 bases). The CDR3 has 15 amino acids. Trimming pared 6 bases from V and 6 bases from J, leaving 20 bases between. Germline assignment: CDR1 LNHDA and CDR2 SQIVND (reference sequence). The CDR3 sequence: CASRGGSSVSQTQYF. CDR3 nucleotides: TGTGCCAGTAGAGGGGGATCGTCCGTAAGTCAGACCCAGTACTTC.

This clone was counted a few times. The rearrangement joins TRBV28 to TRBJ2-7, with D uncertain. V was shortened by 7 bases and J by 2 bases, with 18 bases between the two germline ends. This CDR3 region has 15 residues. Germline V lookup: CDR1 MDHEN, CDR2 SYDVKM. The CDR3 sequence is CASTLGSGSAYEQYF. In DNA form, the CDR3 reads TGTGCCAGCACGCTTGGCTCAGGTTCCGCCTACGAGCAGTACTTC.